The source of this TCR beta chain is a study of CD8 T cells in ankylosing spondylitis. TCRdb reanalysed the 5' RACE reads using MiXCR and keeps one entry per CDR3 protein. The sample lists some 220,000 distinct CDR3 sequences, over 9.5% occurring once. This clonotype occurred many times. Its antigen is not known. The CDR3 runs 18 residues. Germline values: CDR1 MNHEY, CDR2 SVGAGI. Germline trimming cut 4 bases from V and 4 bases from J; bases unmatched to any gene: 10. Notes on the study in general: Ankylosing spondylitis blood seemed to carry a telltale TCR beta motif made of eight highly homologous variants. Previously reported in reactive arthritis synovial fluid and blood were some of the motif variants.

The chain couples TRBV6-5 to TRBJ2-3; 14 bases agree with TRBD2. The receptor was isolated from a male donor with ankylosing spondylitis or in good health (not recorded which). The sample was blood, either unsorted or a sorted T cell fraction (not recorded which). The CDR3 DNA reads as TGTGCCAGCAGTTCCCGGGGACTAGCGGGAGTTCGGGCAGATACGCAGTATTTT. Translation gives CASSSRGLAGVRADTQYF.